These 22 T cell receptor beta chains share one sample of origin, sequenced in a study of cytomegalovirus exposure and HLA in healthy donors. The PCR had 60 Vbeta and 13 Jbeta primers. Here immunoSEQ multiplex PCR was the method, and the copy in TCRdb shows in-frame clones only, minus some. The table lists under 35,000 clones, about 60% of them singletons. Input material: PBMCs. The source of these receptors is a man in his fifties or sixties in good health and CMV-seropositive.

The CDR3 coding sequence is TGTGCCAGCAGTGACCTAGGGGGATCTGGCTACACCTTC. It is translated as CASSDLGGSGYTF. The rearrangement links TRBV6-4 to TRBJ1-2, with D possibly matching TRBD1 (6 bases). The CDR3 runs 13 residues. The germline V gene encodes CDR1 MRHNA and CDR2 SNTAGT. Trimming took 2 bases from V and 7 from J, leaving 11 bases between them.

This chain uses TRBV5-8 with TRBJ1-2; 7 bases are shared with TRBD1. From germline, CDR1 is SGHTS and CDR2 YDEGEE. The V and J ends lost 4 bases and 8 bases, in that order; junction bases with no gene match: 17. The CDR3 is 16 residues long. The DNA of the CDR3 is TGTGCCAGCAGCCCCGGGACAGCGAGACGTGTGAGAGGCTACACCTTC. It is translated as CASSPGTARRVRGYTF.

This clone was counted a few times. The chain carries TRBV29-1 and TRBJ2-1; possible D gene TRBD1, 6 bases. The length of the CDR3 is 11 residues. V lost 5 bases and J 7 bases, leaving 9 bases between the germline ends. Germline V gene data show CDR1 as SQVTM and CDR2 as ANQGSEA. In DNA form, the CDR3 reads TGCAGCGTTAGCGACAGGAATGAGCAGTTCTTC. Protein: CSVSDRNEQFF.

The rearrangement links TRBV6-1 to TRBJ2-5; TRBD2 matches 7 bases. Germline V lookup: CDR1 MNHNS, CDR2 SASEGT. This CDR3 comprises 13 residues. J gave up 5 bases and V 2 bases, and 2 bases lay outside the gene matches. This CDR3 reads CASSEWEGETQYF. The CDR3 DNA sequence: TGTGCCAGCAGTGAATGGGAGGGGGAGACCCAGTACTTC.

The genes are TRBV7-9 and TRBJ2-7; no clear D. The CDR3 is 14 amino acids. The germline V gene encodes CDR1 SEHNR and CDR2 FQNEAQ (reference sequence). With 1 base removed from V and 0 bases from J, the gap between germline ends came to 7 bases. Written as DNA, the CDR3 is TGTGCCAGCAGCTTAGGCGGAGCCTCCTACGAGCAGTACTTC. Translated: CASSLGGASYEQYF.

Notes on this clone: One end of the junction is discordant with germline, which a read error may explain. The rearrangement joins TRBV28 to TRBJ2-2; TRBD1 agrees at 7 bases. The CDR3 loop spans 14 amino acids. Looked up from germline, CDR1 is MDHEN and CDR2 is SYDVKM. The CDR3 DNA sequence: TGTGCCAGCAGTTCGGGACAGAACACCGGGGAGCTGGTTTTT. This encodes CASSSGQNTGELVF.

By share of the sample, this clone is medium-sized (0.01 to 0.1%). CDR3 coding DNA: TGTGCCAGCAGCCAAGACAGGGGAAGGAACACTGAAGCTTTCTTT. The encoded protein is CASSQDRGRNTEAFF. The gene calls are TRBV14 and TRBJ1-1, with D perhaps matching TRBD1 (6 bases). The CDR3 is 15 amino acids. The V gene lost 0 bases and the J gene lost 1 base, with 9 bases spanning the gap. The germline gives CDR1 SGHDN, CDR2 FVKESK.

This rearrangement joins TRBV6-5 to TRBJ2-3; 9 bases are a match to TRBD2. V shed 6 bases, J shed 3 bases, and the junction held 4 bases outside the gene matches. The CDR3 is 14 amino acids. Germline CDR1 reads MNHEY; CDR2 reads SVGAGI. CDR3 nucleotide sequence: TGTGCCAGCAGCCCTAGCGGGGAGACAGATACGCAGTATTTT. It is translated as CASSPSGETDTQYF.

J is TRBJ1-1 and V is TRBV6-5; D is undetermined. Germline assignment: CDR1 MNHEY and CDR2 SVGAGI. V dropped 6 bases and J dropped 6 bases, with 11 bases sitting between them. CDR3 length equals 12 residues. The CDR3: CASSSDIAEAFF. The DNA for the CDR3 is TGTGCCAGCAGCTCCGACATCGCTGAAGCTTTCTTT.

This clone was observed a few times. The rearrangement links TRBV9 to TRBJ1-1; 9 bases map to TRBD1. With 0 bases clipped from V and 6 bases from J, the junction kept 0 bases outside the gene matches. This CDR3 contains 13 residues. From germline, CDR1 is SGDLS and CDR2 YYNGEE. The CDR3 DNA reads as TGTGCCAGCAGCGTAGGGACAGGGGCTGAAGCTTTCTTT. Amino acid sequence: CASSVGTGAEAFF.

This clone showed up just once. The chain carries TRBV30 and TRBJ2-2, with TRBD1 identical over 7 bases. The V gene end was trimmed by 6 bases and the J gene end by 2 bases; junction bases not matched to a gene: 6. Germline values: CDR1 GTSNPN, CDR2 SVGIG (reference sequence). CDR3 length: 14 residues. CDR3 DNA sequence: TGTGCCTGCCCGGGACAGATAAACACCGGGGAGCTGTTTTTT. This gives the protein CACPGQINTGELFF.

This clone was counted a single time. The chain recombines TRBV30 with TRBJ1-1; 8 bases map to TRBD1. Germline lookup yields CDR1 GTSNPN and CDR2 SVGIG (reference sequence). Trimming cost V 5 bases and J 0 bases; bases outside gene matches: 2. The CDR3 consists of 13 residues. The CDR3 protein is CAWGQGLNTEAFF. CDR3 sequence (DNA): TGTGCCTGGGGACAGGGATTGAACACTGAAGCTTTCTTT.

The chain combines TRBV30 with TRBJ1-5; D might be TRBD1 (6 bases). Germline CDR1 is GTSNPN and CDR2 is SVGIG (reference sequence). The CDR3 sequence is 14 residues long. Between the trimmed V and J ends, which lost 2 bases and 2 bases, there was a span of 10 bases. The CDR3 DNA is TGTGCCTGGAGTAGGACAGTTGGCAATCAGCCCCAGCATTTT. It is translated as CAWSRTVGNQPQHF.

The J gene is TRBJ1-1, the V gene TRBV25-1; D gene ambiguous. The germline V and J ends were trimmed by 8 bases and 5 bases, with 15 bases remaining between them. Germline assignment: CDR1 MGHDK and CDR2 SYGVNS. This CDR3 spans 13 amino acids. The CDR3 here is CASSAGEDTEAFF. DNA for the CDR3: TGTGCCAGCTCGGCCGGGGAGGATACTGAAGCTTTCTTT.

The chain has TRBV2 and TRBJ2-7; possibly TRBD2 for D (5 bases). This CDR3 is built from 13 residues. CDR1 and CDR2 (germline): SNHLY, FYNNEI. V was shortened by 8 bases and J by 4 bases, with 15 bases between the two germline ends. The CDR3 protein is CASSTGVMYEQYF. In DNA, the CDR3 is TGTGCCAGCTCTACCGGGGTAATGTACGAGCAGTACTTC.

The chain employs TRBV30 and TRBJ1-5; TRBD1 aligns across 8 bases. Looked up from germline, CDR1 is GTSNPN and CDR2 is SVGIG (reference sequence). V shed 3 bases and J 4 bases; nucleotides not matched to a gene: 8. This CDR3 spans 15 amino acids. The CDR3 spells CAWRETGAVNQPQHF. The CDR3 coding sequence is TGTGCCTGGAGGGAGACAGGGGCTGTTAATCAGCCCCAGCATTTT.

This clone is a singleton in its sample. The chain recombines TRBV19 with TRBJ1-5, with no clear D. CDR3 length: 14 amino acids. Germline-derived CDR1 and CDR2 are LNHDA and SQIVND (reference sequence). The V and J ends lost 1 base and 2 bases respectively, with 6 bases between them. CDR3: CASSIGAGNQPQHF. CDR3 DNA sequence: TGTGCCAGTAGTATAGGGGCAGGCAATCAGCCCCAGCATTTT.

For the CDR3, the DNA is TGTGCCAGCTCACCAGGGAGTGGGGCCAACGTCCTGACTTTC. It specifies CASSPGSGANVLTF. J is TRBJ2-6 and V is TRBV18; TRBD2 is a possible D gene (5 bases). The CDR3 is 14 amino acids. The germline CDR1 and CDR2 sequences are KGHSH and LQKENI. The V end lost 2 bases, the J end lost 3 bases, and 5 bases lay between the germline ends.

This chain links TRBV30 with TRBJ1-2, with D possibly matching TRBD1 (6 bases). The germline gives CDR1 GTSNPN, CDR2 SVGIG (reference sequence). Trimming took off 5 bases at V and 4 bases at J, with 8 bases between the two ends. There are 11 residues in the CDR3. The CDR3 protein is CAWEQGYGYTF. CDR3 nucleotide sequence: TGTGCCTGGGAACAGGGCTATGGCTACACCTTC.

The J gene is TRBJ1-6, the V gene TRBV4-1; 8 nucleotides match TRBD1. From germline, CDR1 is MGHRA and CDR2 YSYEKL. V lost 1 base, J lost 3 bases, and 5 bases stayed unmatched. The CDR3 runs to 17 residues. CDR3 sequence (DNA): TGCGCCAGCAGCCAAGTAGAGACAGGGGTCTATAATTCACCCCTCCACTTT. This gives the protein CASSQVETGVYNSPLHF.

The chain recombines TRBV5-1 with TRBJ1-1, with TRBD1 matching 7 bases. The CDR3 has 14 residues. Germline CDR1 SGHRS, CDR2 YFSETQ. V gave up 0 bases and J gave up 3 bases; unmatched junction bases: 2. The CDR3 loop is CASSLDRGYTEAFF. CDR3 bases: TGCGCCAGCAGCTTGGACAGGGGATACACTGAAGCTTTCTTT.

The J gene is TRBJ2-7, the V gene TRBV10-3, with 10 bases fitting TRBD2. The germline CDR1 and CDR2 sequences are ENHRY and SYGVKD. The CDR3 sequence is 15 residues long. The junction had 2 bases not matched to a gene; V was cut back by 0 bases and J by 3 bases. The CDR3 sequence is CAISESWTSGYEQYF. As DNA, the CDR3 is TGTGCCATCAGTGAGTCGTGGACTAGCGGCTACGAGCAGTACTTC.